What follows are 20 T cell receptor beta chains derived from one specimen sequenced in a study of shared clonotypes between healthy human individuals. Repertoires were generated with immunoSEQ multiplex PCR, while TCRdb's copy carries only in-frame clones and drops some. The sample includes fewer than 400,000 clones, around two thirds of them seen just once. Sequences were obtained from memory CD4+ T cells sorted from blood. Specified subset: CD45RA-negative fraction. Receptors originate from a man aged 25-45 years in good health.

This chain joins TRBV29-1 and TRBJ1-5, with a tentative D call TRBD1 (6 bases). With 3 bases removed from V and 4 bases from J, the gap between germline ends came to 10 bases. The CDR3 sequence is 13 residues long. From germline, CDR1 is SQVTM and CDR2 ANQGSEA. The CDR3 protein is CSVEGGANQPQHF. The CDR3 nucleotides are TGCAGCGTTGAGGGGGGCGCAAATCAGCCCCAGCATTTT.

The CDR3 is CATHSTALGGEQFF. In DNA, the CDR3 is TGTGCCACCCACTCAACTGCCCTGGGCGGGGAGCAGTTCTTC. This chain uses TRBV2 with TRBJ2-1; possible D gene TRBD2, 5 bases. V lost 10 bases and J 10 bases, leaving 23 bases between the germline ends. The CDR3 has 14 residues. Germline CDR1 and CDR2: SNHLY and FYNNEI.

The table lists this clone with a few counts. CDR3 bases: TGTGCCAGCAGTAGCCGGGACAGGGTATTGCAGCCCCAGCATTTT. Amino acid sequence: CASSSRDRVLQPQHF. V is TRBV2 and J is TRBJ1-5; 9 bases align to TRBD1. This CDR3 is built from 15 residues. Unmatched junction bases numbered 9, after V lost 5 bases and J lost 7 bases. CDR1 and CDR2 from the germline V gene are SNHLY and FYNNEI.

This rearrangement joins TRBV25-1 to TRBJ2-3; the D is unclear. The CDR3 has 14 residues. V was cut by 6 bases and J by 4 bases, with 14 bases left in between. Germline V lookup: CDR1 MGHDK, CDR2 SYGVNS. CDR3 loop: CASSRSGSSDTQYF. The CDR3 DNA follows: TGTGCCAGCAGCCGCTCGGGCAGTTCAGATACGCAGTATTTT. The full variable domain, in which reference TRBV25-1 and TRBJ2-3 provide the parts outside the CDR3, is EADIYQTPRYLVIGTGKKITLECSQTMGHDKMYWYQQDPGMELHLIHYSYGVNSTEKGDLSSESTVSRIRTEHFPLTLESARPSHTSQYLCASSRSGSSDTQYFGPGTRLTVL.

The DNA for the CDR3 is TGTGCCAGCTCAGCGGGAGACTACAATGAGCAGTTCTTC. It encodes CASSAGDYNEQFF. The J gene is TRBJ2-1, the V gene TRBV18; 7 positions agree with TRBD2. Germline values: CDR1 KGHSH, CDR2 LQKENI. This CDR3 comprises 13 residues. Trimming cost V 5 bases and J 3 bases; bases outside gene matches: 1.

J is TRBJ1-1 and V is TRBV6-5, with TRBD1 as a possible D gene (5 bases). V was pared by 6 bases and J by 6 bases, with 14 bases between. The CDR3 sequence is 13 residues long. CDR1 and CDR2 (germline): MNHEY, SVGAGI. DNA for the CDR3: TGTGCCAGCAGACGGGACCTCCTCGCTGAAGCTTTCTTT. Translation: CASRRDLLAEAFF.

The chain employs TRBV6-1 and TRBJ2-1; no clear D. CDR3 size: 11 residues. V lost 7 bases and J 11 bases, leaving 12 bases between the germline ends. Germline V CDR1 and CDR2: MNHNS, SASEGT. The CDR3 DNA is TGTGCCAGCACGAACGGGCCTAAGCAGTTCTTC. Amino acids: CASTNGPKQFF.

This chain joins TRBV14 and TRBJ1-2, with D hard to call. The germline V gene encodes CDR1 SGHDN and CDR2 FVKESK. The V and J ends lost 8 bases and 5 bases respectively, with 21 bases between them. The CDR3 is 15 amino acids. Here the CDR3 reads CASRNSLLRPYGYTF. The CDR3 coding sequence is TGTGCCAGCCGGAACTCTCTGCTACGGCCTTATGGCTACACCTTC.

The chain carries TRBV27 and TRBJ2-7; 10 nucleotides align to TRBD1. The CDR3 sequence is 14 residues long. Trimming removed 6 bases from V and 6 bases from J; junction bases left unmatched: 8. Germline CDR1 reads MNHEY; CDR2 reads SMNVEV (reference sequence). CDR3 sequence (DNA): TGTGCCAGCAGGCCCGGGACAGGGGTCTCCGAGCAGTACTTC. Protein: CASRPGTGVSEQYF.

V usage is TRBV2 and J usage is TRBJ2-1; no firm D call. Germline CDR1 SNHLY, CDR2 FYNNEI. This CDR3 is 11 amino acids long. Trimming took off 7 bases at V and 1 base at J, with 2 bases between the two ends. The CDR3 nucleotides are TGTGCCAGCATGTCCTACAATGAGCAGTTCTTC. Encoded protein: CASMSYNEQFF.

V is TRBV4-2 and J is TRBJ2-5; D is unresolved. This CDR3 region has 13 residues. The V gene's germline CDR1 is LGHNA and CDR2 YNFKEQ. V was pared by 3 bases and J by 5 bases, with 10 bases between. In nucleotides, the CDR3 is TGTGCCAGCAGCCAGGGTTTTTCCGAGACCCAGTACTTC. This translates into CASSQGFSETQYF.

The genes are TRBV7-3 and TRBJ1-1; D perhaps matches TRBD1 (5 bases). Germline CDR1 SGHTA, CDR2 FQGTGA. V gave up 3 bases and J gave up 6 bases, with 11 bases separating them. This CDR3 is 13 amino acids long. This CDR3 reads CASSFTRASEAFF. CDR3 nucleotides: TGTGCCAGCAGCTTCACCAGGGCATCTGAAGCTTTCTTT.

This chain joins TRBV15 and TRBJ2-6; no reliable D call. CDR1 and CDR2 from the germline V gene are LNHNV and YYDKDF (reference sequence). CDR3 size: 15 residues. V was trimmed by 9 bases and J by 4 bases, leaving 16 bases between them. CDR3 nucleotides: TGTGCCACTTCACCCCTCCTTGGAGGGGCCAACGTCCTGACTTTC. This codes for CATSPLLGGANVLTF.

The chain links TRBV15 to TRBJ1-2, with 12 bases aligning to TRBD1. The junction had 5 bases not matched to a gene; V was cut back by 3 bases and J by 3 bases. The CDR3 runs to 16 residues. CDR1 and CDR2 (germline): LNHNV, YYDKDF (reference sequence). This CDR3 reads CATSRPRDRGHYGYTF. Here the CDR3 DNA reads TGTGCCACCAGCAGGCCGAGGGACAGGGGGCACTATGGCTACACCTTC.

In regard to this clone: The junction and the germline gene differ at one end; a read error may be behind it. V gene TRBV10-1 combines with J gene TRBJ2-3; D unclear. This CDR3 has 14 residues. Germline CDR1 WNHNN, CDR2 SYGVQD (reference sequence). The CDR3 sequence is CASSEDGSRDTQYF. The CDR3 DNA reads as TGCGCCAGCAGTGAGGACGGCAGCAGAGATACGCAGTATTTT.

V and J are TRBV19 and TRBJ2-1; 9 bases are a match to TRBD2. The germline V gene has CDR1 LNHDA and CDR2 SQIVND (reference sequence). This CDR3 is built from 16 residues. After removal of 3 bases from V and 9 bases from J, the junction contained 12 bases not matched to a gene. DNA of the CDR3: TGTGCCAGTAGTATTAGCGGGACTAGCATTTTAGGTGAGCAGTTCTTC. Translated, it gives CASSISGTSILGEQFF.

This clone was recorded a few times. V is TRBV2 and J is TRBJ1-2, with 10 bases aligning to TRBD1. Germline-derived CDR1 and CDR2 are SNHLY and FYNNEI. J lost 3 bases, V lost 6 bases, and 4 bases had no gene match. The CDR3 is 14 amino acids. The CDR3 bases are TGTGCCAGCAGCTTGGACAGGGGGGACTATGGCTACACCTTC. It yields the protein CASSLDRGDYGYTF.

The V and J genes are TRBV5-8 and TRBJ2-7; maybe TRBD2 (5 bases). V lost 4 bases and J 6 bases, leaving 20 bases between the germline ends. Germline lookup yields CDR1 SGHTS and CDR2 YDEGEE. CDR3 size: 15 residues. CDR3 coding DNA: TGTGCCAGCAGCCCCGCCCTTGCGGGTCCGTCCGAGCAGTACTTC. It yields the protein CASSPALAGPSEQYF.

This clone was seen a single time. The chain combines TRBV11-3 with TRBJ2-3; D is unresolved. Germline values: CDR1 SGHNT, CDR2 YENEEA. The germline V and J ends were trimmed by 5 bases and 6 bases, with 12 bases remaining between them. CDR3 length equals 13 residues. This chain's CDR3 is CASSVGRLDTQYF. CDR3 in DNA: TGTGCCAGCAGCGTGGGCCGACTTGATACGCAGTATTTT.

This chain links TRBV13 with TRBJ2-1; tentatively, D is TRBD1 (6 bases). Between the trimmed V and J ends, which lost 8 bases and 6 bases, there was a span of 23 bases. The CDR3 has 16 amino acids. Germline CDR1 PRHDT, CDR2 FYEKMQ (reference sequence). CDR3 nucleotide sequence: TGTGCCAGCCGCCGCGGTGGTGGGGGCCTTACCAATGAGCAGTTCTTC. This gives the protein CASRRGGGGLTNEQFF. The full variable domain, completed using reference TRBV13 and TRBJ2-1, is AAGVIQSPRHLIKEKRETATLKCYPIPRHDTVYWYQQGPGQDPQFLISFYEKMQSDKGSIPDRFSAQQFSDYHSELNMSSLELGDSALYFCASRRGGGGLTNEQFFGPGTRLTVL.